This entry is about one T cell receptor (beta chain). What this receptor recognizes is not known. Base qualities are not provided; no much larger clone lies one nucleotide away. Germline trimming: 4 bases from V, 7 bases from J; junction bases outside gene matches: 16. The CDR3 goes from the cysteine to the phenylalanine over 19 residues. Only the CDR3 DNA is retained, 57 bases long and in frame from the first base. CDR1 and CDR2, per the germline V gene, are SGHTA and FQGTGA. TCRbeta CDR3 regions were amplified from genomic DNA using the immunoSEQ Assay, a bias-controlled multiplex PCR. Per the source publication's procedure: Nucleated cell counts per sample were estimated from amplification of reference gene primers within the assay. To quantify the absolute abundance of each unique TCRbeta CDR3 rearrangement, sequence reads were collapsed and filtered. Productive Simpson clonality was computed per sample as the square root of Simpson's diversity index over productive rearrangements. The table was pulled from immuneACCESS by TCRdb, which kept in-frame rearrangements only. Such tables lose some clones; where checked, under half of the loss comes from unresolved V genes, and the rest has no known cause. V and J calls and clone size come straight from that table; D and trimming were deduced from the DNA. Here the sample has around 500,000 clones; over 75% occur a single time. Jointly, the top ten make up under 4% of the sample.

The data were taken from a study of blood T cell repertoires in COVID-19 (dated by TCRdb to about 2020). Context from the whole study: Collaborator samples came from the United States, Italy and Spain and covered acute and convalescent phases of COVID-19. The prospective study material was composed of cDNA or gDNA derived from T cells, B-cell-depleted T cells, or PBMCs. The dataset comprised deeply sampled blood TCRbeta repertoires from subjects exposed to, actively infected with, or recovered from COVID-19. The repertoires were released in a freely available public database intended as a resource for research on the immune response to SARS-CoV-2. The samples were drawn from two sources: the first 160 participants of the ongoing ImmuneRACE study, and about 1,300 subjects contributed by 6 global collaborators. Nearly every sample came with metadata listing a de-identified subject ID, COVID-19 status, age in years and sex. Where available, HLA class I and class II types were taken from metadata supplied by the sample provider and were not determined by assay-based typing. What the study reported, not specific to this receptor: Clinical and demographic metadata were provided uncurated, with the amount varying by source and participant.

Collaborating institutions collected whole blood in K2EDTA tubes following their own protocols. Collaborator samples were shipped for TCRbeta analysis as frozen whole blood, isolated PBMCs, or DNA extracted from either sample type. The sequence joins TRBV7-3 to TRBJ2-1; 13 middle bases align to TRBD2. The sequencing input was peripheral blood. The sequence was collected from a human donor in a cohort sampled during active COVID-19. The CDR3 loop reads CASSSLGGTSGNRYNEQFF. Read as DNA, the sequence is TGTGCCAGCAGCTCACTAGGGGGGACTAGCGGGAACCGATATAATGAGCAGTTCTTC.